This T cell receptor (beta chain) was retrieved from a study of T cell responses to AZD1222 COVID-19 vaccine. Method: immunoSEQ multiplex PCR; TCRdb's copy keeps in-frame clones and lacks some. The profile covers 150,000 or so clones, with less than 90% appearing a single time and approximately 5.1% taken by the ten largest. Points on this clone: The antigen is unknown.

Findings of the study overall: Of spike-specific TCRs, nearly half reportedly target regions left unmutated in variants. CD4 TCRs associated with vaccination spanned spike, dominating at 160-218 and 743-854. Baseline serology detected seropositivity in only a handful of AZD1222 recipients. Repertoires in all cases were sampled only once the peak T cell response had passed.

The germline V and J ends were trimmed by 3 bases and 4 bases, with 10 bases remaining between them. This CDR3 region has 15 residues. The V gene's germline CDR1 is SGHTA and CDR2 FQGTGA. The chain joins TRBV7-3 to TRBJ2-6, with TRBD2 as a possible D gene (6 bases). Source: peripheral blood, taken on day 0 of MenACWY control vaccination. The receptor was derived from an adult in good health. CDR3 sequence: CASSFAGSGANVLTF. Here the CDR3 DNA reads TGTGCCAGCAGCTTCGCGGGGTCCGGGGCCAACGTCCTGACTTTC.